Sequencing of this T cell receptor beta chain was carried out in a study of early T cells in non-severe SARS-CoV-2 infection. This clonotype was picked up a small number of times. This CDR3 is 16 amino acids long. V was pared by 1 base and J by 4 bases, with 15 bases between. Germline V gene sequence: CDR1 SGHTA, CDR2 FQGTGA. Researchers attached unique molecular identifiers to individual cDNA molecules. TCRdb called the 5' RACE reads again in MiXCR, with one record for every CDR3 protein. This table holds roughly 47,000 distinct CDR3 sequences, 5.5% to 8% found once. This specimen consisted of whole blood, obtained at baseline. The receptor was derived from an adult who was a healthcare worker with PCR-confirmed SARS-CoV-2 infection or an uninfected control (not recorded which). The chain links TRBV7-3 to TRBJ2-3; D is perhaps TRBD2 (5 bases). The CDR3 is CASSLNGKWESDTQYF. The CDR3 DNA reads TGTGCCAGCAGCTTAAATGGAAAGTGGGAGTCAGATACGCAGTATTTT.